The entry that follows covers one T cell receptor beta chain sequence. The antigen remains undetermined. The data belong to a study of T-cell reconstitution after alpha-beta-depleted transplantation in children. Unique molecular identifiers were built into the TCRbeta library. Each CDR3 protein gets one entry after TCRdb re-called the PCR reads with MiXCR. The sample yields 90,000 to 100,000 distinct CDR3 sequences, roughly a quarter seen once. Points from the study as a whole: Surviving recipient T cells and thymic progenitors underlay high day-60 TCRbeta diversity in some patients. By about two months after transplant, alpha-beta T cells reportedly arose from several hundred graft clones that had expanded. Hyperexpanded clones declined; after one year, newly produced T cells mostly supplied diversity.

The CDR3 totals 15 residues. Trimming left V 0 bases short and J 9 bases short, with 15 bases between. The germline gives CDR1 MGHRA, CDR2 YSYEKL. The TCR comes from a boy aged 2 to 10 with acute lymphoblastic leukemia, due to receive a stem cell transplant. The chain uses TRBV4-1 and TRBJ2-1, with D perhaps matching TRBD2 (5 bases). Sequences were derived from PBMCs, sampled before TCRalphabeta/CD19-depleted stem cell transplant. The CDR3 loop is CASSQDWRATVEQFF. As DNA, the CDR3 is TGCGCCAGCAGCCAAGATTGGCGGGCCACCGTTGAGCAGTTCTTC.